This TCR beta chain was retrieved from a study of cytomegalovirus exposure and HLA in healthy donors. 60 Vbeta and 13 Jbeta primers were used in PCR. Using immunoSEQ multiplex PCR, the repertoire was profiled, and TCRdb retains in-frame clones only, with some absent. The table lists approximately 47,000 clones. The V gene's germline CDR1 is SGHAT and CDR2 FQNNGV. Trimming took off 5 bases at V and 8 bases at J, with 15 bases between the two ends. The CDR3 runs 13 residues. The sequence was obtained from a male donor in good health and CMV-seronegative. V usage is TRBV11-2 and J usage is TRBJ1-1; D unresolved. The sequencing input was PBMCs. CDR3 sequence: CASSPSPIREAFF. The CDR3 DNA reads as TGTGCCAGCAGCCCAAGCCCCATCAGGGAAGCTTTCTTT.